This TCR beta chain is from a study of blood T cell repertoires in COVID-19. Study at large: Sites across the United States, Italy and Spain contributed samples from acute and convalescent COVID-19.

This clone turned up a few times. The CDR3 runs to 13 residues. V dropped 7 bases and J dropped 3; count of bases not matched to a gene: 2. CDR1 SNHLY and CDR2 FYNNEI come from the germline V gene. The repertoire was sequenced with immunoSEQ multiplex PCR; TCRdb's copy has only in-frame clones and lacks some. The repertoire holds roughly 75,000 clones, about four fifths seen once, with around 10% in the top ten. This sequence joins TRBV2 and TRBJ1-4, with 7 bases aligning to TRBD1. The receptor comes from a man aged 50 or older with acute or convalescent COVID-19. The sequencing input was peripheral blood. The CDR3 nucleotides read TGTGCCAGCACGGGACAGTCTAATGAAAAACTGTTTTTT. This codes for CASTGQSNEKLFF.